A selection of T cell receptor beta chains follows, all from one sample in a study of blood T cell repertoires in COVID-19. The repertoire was sequenced with immunoSEQ multiplex PCR; TCRdb's copy has only in-frame clones and lacks some. Counted here are more than 200,000 clones, roughly 90% occurring once; the ten biggest clones make up almost 4%. Sequenced: PBMCs or T cells enriched from blood (not recorded which). The receptors here all came from a woman in her thirties with acute COVID-19. Each CDR3 is given with its conserved first and last residue. The D gene is left open where the match is weak.

j_call: TRBJ2-7; v_call: TRBV3-1/TRBV3-2; d_call: -; cdr3_nt: TGTGCCAGCAGCCTGGAGTACGGGATGGCGTACGAGCAGTACTTC; cdr3_aa: CASSLEYGMAYEQYF
j_call: TRBJ2-2; v_call: TRBV7-3; d_call: -; cdr3_nt: TGTGCCAGCAGTACACAGGGCGGGGAGCTGTTTTTT; cdr3_aa: CASSTQGGELFF
j_call: TRBJ1-2; v_call: TRBV15; d_call: -; cdr3_nt: TGTGCCACCAGCAGAGATGGGGAGACAATTCCTTATGGCTACACCTTC; cdr3_aa: CATSRDGETIPYGYTF
j_call: TRBJ2-7; v_call: TRBV6-5; d_call: -; cdr3_nt: TGTGCCAGCAGTGACTCGGGCCAGGTAAAGTACTTC; cdr3_aa: CASSDSGQVKYF
j_call: TRBJ1-5; v_call: TRBV19; d_call: TRBD1; cdr3_nt: TGTGCCAGTAGTGGACGACAGGGGCTCAATCAGCCCCAGCATTTT; cdr3_aa: CASSGRQGLNQPQHF
j_call: TRBJ1-6; v_call: TRBV7-2; d_call: -; cdr3_nt: TGTGCCAGCAGCTTAGATTTGACCACGGGCCTCCACTTT; cdr3_aa: CASSLDLTTGLHF
j_call: TRBJ2-1; v_call: TRBV7-3; d_call: -; cdr3_nt: TGTGCCAGCAGCTTAATTGGGGGGACCTACGCCAATGAGCAGTTCTTC; cdr3_aa: CASSLIGGTYANEQFF
j_call: TRBJ2-2; v_call: TRBV9; d_call: -; cdr3_nt: TGTGCCAGCAGCGTAGTTAACGGGGAGCTGTTTTTT; cdr3_aa: CASSVVNGELFF
j_call: TRBJ2-2; v_call: TRBV18; d_call: -; cdr3_nt: TGTGCCAGCTCACCAACCCCCAGGAGGGTGAACACCGGGGAGCTGTTTTTT; cdr3_aa: CASSPTPRRVNTGELFF
j_call: TRBJ2-7; v_call: TRBV2; d_call: TRBD1; cdr3_nt: TGTGCCAGCAGTGTGACAGGGGGCAGGAGCTCCTACGAGCAGTACTTC; cdr3_aa: CASSVTGGRSSYEQYF
j_call: TRBJ1-2; v_call: TRBV6-5; d_call: -; cdr3_nt: TGTGCCAGCAGTTACTCTGGCCTCTATGGCTACACCTTC; cdr3_aa: CASSYSGLYGYTF
j_call: TRBJ1-2; v_call: TRBV14; d_call: -; cdr3_nt: TGTGCCAGCAGCCCCGGAACAGGCTCTGGCTACACCTTC; cdr3_aa: CASSPGTGSGYTF
j_call: TRBJ1-5; v_call: TRBV21-1; d_call: -; cdr3_nt: TGTGCCAGCAGCAAAACAGGGGCCCTTAGCAATCAGCCCCAGCATTTT; cdr3_aa: CASSKTGALSNQPQHF
j_call: TRBJ1-6; v_call: TRBV28; d_call: -; cdr3_nt: TGTGCCAGCAGCTCGGGGGGGGTGGGTTCACCCCTCCACTTT; cdr3_aa: CASSSGGVGSPLHF
j_call: TRBJ1-5; v_call: TRBV18; d_call: TRBD1; cdr3_nt: TGTGCCAGCTCACCAACTGGGGGGGACAGGAGTCAGCCCCAGCATTTT; cdr3_aa: CASSPTGGDRSQPQHF